These 29 T cell receptor beta chains share one sample of origin, sequenced in a study of blood T cell repertoires in COVID-19. TCRdb's copy holds only in-frame clones and misses some; the assay was immunoSEQ multiplex PCR. Of hundreds of thousands of clones in the sample, 88% were seen once. Source material: PBMCs or T cells enriched from blood (not recorded which). These receptors were obtained from a middle-aged woman with acute COVID-19.

In this sample, this clone turned up once. The V call is TRBV30, the J call TRBJ1-4; 10 bases agree with TRBD1. The germline CDR1 and CDR2 sequences are GTSNPN and SVGIG (reference sequence). V was clipped by 2 bases and J by 6 bases; unmatched bases: 6. CDR3 length: 15 residues. The CDR3 loop reads CAWSNTGTGDEKLFF. The CDR3 DNA sequence: TGTGCCTGGAGTAACACCGGGACAGGGGATGAAAAACTGTTTTTT. The variable domain in full, with the rest retrieved from reference TRBV30 and TRBJ1-4, is SQTIHQWPATLVQPVGSPLSLECTVEGTSNPNLYWYRQAAGRGLQLLFYSVGIGQISSEVPQNLSASRPQDRQFILSSKKLLLSDSGFYLCAWSNTGTGDEKLFFGSGTQLSVL.

The chain links TRBV3-1 (or the pseudogene TRBV3-2) to TRBJ1-5, with D maybe TRBD1 (5 bases). CDR3 length equals 16 residues. The germline V and J ends were trimmed by 1 base and 0 bases, with 10 bases remaining between them. From germline, CDR1 is LGHDT and CDR2 YNNKEL (reference sequence). The CDR3 loop reads CASSQGQTYSNQPQHF. CDR3 DNA sequence: TGTGCCAGCAGCCAAGGACAGACATATAGCAATCAGCCCCAGCATTTT.

The V and J genes are TRBV4-1 and TRBJ1-3, with D perhaps matching TRBD1 (6 bases). Per germline, CDR1 MGHRA and CDR2 YSYEKL. This CDR3 is 15 amino acids long. The V end was cut by 4 bases, the J end by 0 bases, with 10 bases between. CDR3 nucleotide sequence: TGCGCCAGCAGCCTTGAACAGGGCTCTGGAAACACCATATATTTT. Translated: CASSLEQGSGNTIYF.

This sequence joins TRBV2 and TRBJ2-7; 7 nucleotides agree with TRBD1. From germline, CDR1 is SNHLY and CDR2 FYNNEI. The CDR3 is made up of 15 amino acids. Trimming took 3 bases from V and 0 from J; bases not matched to a gene: 5. The CDR3 region is CASSEDRPPSYEQYF. The CDR3 DNA is TGTGCCAGCAGTGAGGACAGGCCCCCCTCCTACGAGCAGTACTTC. Complete variable domain (other parts from reference TRBV2 and TRBJ2-7): EPEVTQTPSHQVTQMGQEVILRCVPISNHLYFYWYRQILGQKVEFLVSFYNNEISEKSEIFDDQFSVERPDGSNFTLKIRSTKLEDSAMYFCASSEDRPPSYEQYFGPGTRLTVT.

J is TRBJ2-7 and V is TRBV6-2 or TRBV6-3; a weak D match, TRBD1 (5 bases). Germline assignment: CDR1 MNHEY and CDR2 SVGEGT. Trimming cost V 2 bases and J 0 bases, with 14 bases left between them. The CDR3 consists of 16 residues. The CDR3 coding sequence is TGTGCCAGCAGTTACATGCCGACCGACAGCTCCTACGAGCAGTACTTC. It is translated as CASSYMPTDSSYEQYF.

V usage is TRBV2 and J usage is TRBJ2-7; TRBD1 matches 10 bases. With 8 bases clipped from V and 5 bases from J, the junction kept 6 bases outside the gene matches. CDR1 is SNHLY, CDR2 FYNNEI, per germline. The CDR3 extends over 13 amino acids. CDR3 bases: TGTGCCAGCTTTGGGACAGGGGACAACGAGCAGTACTTC. Amino acids: CASFGTGDNEQYF. Filled out from reference TRBV2 and TRBJ2-7, the complete variable domain reads EPEVTQTPSHQVTQMGQEVILRCVPISNHLYFYWYRQILGQKVEFLVSFYNNEISEKSEIFDDQFSVERPDGSNFTLKIRSTKLEDSAMYFCASFGTGDNEQYFGPGTRLTVT.

The chain couples TRBV20-1 to TRBJ2-3; 11 bases fit TRBD2. The CDR3 consists of 14 residues. Germline CDR1 is DFQATT and CDR2 is SNEGSKA (reference sequence). V shed 3 bases and J 6 bases; nucleotides not matched to a gene: 5. CDR3 nucleotides: TGCAGTGCTAGTAGCGGGGGGGCCTTGGATACGCAGTATTTT. It specifies CSASSGGALDTQYF.

V is TRBV19 and J is TRBJ1-4; 7 bases align to TRBD1. Germline values: CDR1 LNHDA, CDR2 SQIVND (reference sequence). Trimming at V came to 3 bases and at J to 7 bases, leaving 2 bases not matched to a gene. The CDR3 loop spans 13 amino acids. Written as DNA, the CDR3 is TGTGCCAGTAGTATTAGGGACAGTGAAAAACTGTTTTTT. Translating gives CASSIRDSEKLFF.

This clone has just a few counts. The CDR3 spells CAWSGDSRSSGNTIYF. The CDR3, as DNA: TGTGCCTGGAGTGGAGACAGCCGTAGCTCTGGAAACACCATATATTTT. V gene TRBV30 combines with J gene TRBJ1-3; tentative D call: TRBD1 (5 bases). Trimming cost V 1 base and J 0 bases, with 13 bases left between them. The CDR3 has 16 residues. In germline, CDR1 is GTSNPN, CDR2 SVGIG (reference sequence).

The chain has TRBV2 and TRBJ1-2, with TRBD1 matching over 7 bases. Germline values: CDR1 SNHLY, CDR2 FYNNEI. V trimming: 4 bases; J trimming: 6 bases; junction bases outside the gene matches: 8. This CDR3 is 14 amino acids long. CDR3 DNA sequence: TGTGCCAGCAGTGGACCTACAGGGGTTGATGGCTACACCTTC. It codes for CASSGPTGVDGYTF.

This clone has a count of ten or more. The V call is TRBV7-9, the J call TRBJ1-3; 9 nucleotides agree with TRBD1. Losses at the gene ends were 7 bases for V and 4 bases for J; bases not matched to a gene: 5. Germline V gene data show CDR1 as SEHNR and CDR2 as FQNEAQ (reference sequence). This CDR3 spans 14 amino acids. CDR3 bases: TGTGCCAGCACGCCGACAGGGGGAGGAAACACCATATATTTT. This sequence encodes CASTPTGGGNTIYF.

This rearrangement joins TRBV24-1 to TRBJ1-2; TRBD1 is a possible D gene (6 bases). Between the trimmed V and J ends, which lost 5 bases and 2 bases, there was a span of 11 bases. In germline, CDR1 is KGHDR, CDR2 SFDVKD. The CDR3 is made up of 14 amino acids. CDR3 nucleotides: TGTGCCACCAGTGGCGCAGGGGTAAACTATGGCTACACCTTC. The encoded protein is CATSGAGVNYGYTF.

This clone came up once. The J gene is TRBJ1-3, the V gene TRBV29-1; D gene unclear. This CDR3 has 12 amino acids. The V and J ends lost 3 bases and 5 bases respectively, with 8 bases between them. Germline CDR1 SQVTM, CDR2 ANQGSEA. The CDR3 protein is CSVDEGRNTIYF. CDR3 nucleotide sequence: TGCAGCGTTGATGAGGGAAGAAACACCATATATTTT.

The CDR3 loop reads CASRYFGDKEYGYTF. CDR3 DNA: TGCGCCAGCAGATATTTCGGGGACAAAGAGTATGGCTACACCTTC. This sequence joins TRBV5-1 and TRBJ1-2, with D possibly being TRBD1 (6 bases). Germline V CDR1 and CDR2: SGHRS, YFSETQ. V was trimmed by 5 bases and J by 5 bases, leaving 19 bases between them. The CDR3 contains 15 residues.

This clone has a count of ten or more. The chain combines TRBV7-9 with TRBJ1-4, with D possibly TRBD1 on 5 matching bases. CDR1 and CDR2 from the germline V gene are SEHNR and FQNEAQ (reference sequence). The CDR3 has 15 amino acids. Trimming removed 0 bases from V and 5 bases from J, with 10 bases in between. DNA for the CDR3: TGTGCCAGCAGCTTAGCCTGGGGCCTCAATGAAAAACTGTTTTTT. Encoded protein: CASSLAWGLNEKLFF.

The chain is built from TRBV15 and TRBJ2-1; weak D call: TRBD1 (6 bases). Trimming took 3 bases from V and 5 from J, leaving 8 bases between them. Germline CDR1 and CDR2: LNHNV and YYDKDF (reference sequence). The CDR3 covers 13 residues. In DNA form, the CDR3 reads TGTGCCACCAGCAGGCACAGGGACAATGAGCAGTTCTTC. This gives the protein CATSRHRDNEQFF.

This chain uses TRBV7-8 with TRBJ2-3; possible D gene TRBD2, 6 bases. This CDR3 is built from 15 residues. Germline CDR1 reads SGHVS; CDR2 reads FQNEAQ. V gave up 2 bases and J gave up 1 base, with 10 bases separating them. The CDR3 region is CASSLWSGGTDTQYF. In DNA, the CDR3 is TGTGCCAGCAGCTTATGGTCGGGGGGCACAGATACGCAGTATTTT. Full variable domain (missing parts from reference TRBV7-8 and TRBJ2-3): GAGVSQSPRYKVAKRGQDVALRCDPISGHVSLFWYQQALGQGPEFLTYFQNEAQLDKSGLPSDRFFAERPEGSVSTLKIQRTQQEDSAVYLCASSLWSGGTDTQYFGPGTRLTVL.

The V call is TRBV3-1 (or the pseudogene TRBV3-2), the J call TRBJ2-1; a weak D match, TRBD2 (5 bases). The CDR3 is 14 amino acids. Trimming shortened V by 0 bases and J by 9 bases, and 12 bases separated the two germline ends. From germline, CDR1 is LGHDT and CDR2 YNNKEL (reference sequence). CDR3 region: CASSQEWSGSEQFF. Here the CDR3 DNA reads TGTGCCAGCAGCCAAGAGTGGTCGGGGAGTGAGCAGTTCTTC.

DNA of the CDR3: TGTGCCAGCAGCTTGAATACAGGGGGTTACTACGAGCAGTACTTC. It codes for CASSLNTGGYYEQYF. The V and J genes are TRBV5-4 and TRBJ2-7; TRBD1 aligns across 8 bases. The CDR3 length is 15 residues. V was pared by 1 base and J by 3 bases, with 6 bases of the junction left unmatched. Germline loops: CDR1 SGHNT, CDR2 YYREEE (reference sequence).

J is TRBJ2-3 and V is TRBV2; 8 nucleotides align to TRBD2. V trimming: 10 bases; J trimming: 4 bases; junction bases outside the gene matches: 7. Germline V gene lookup returns CDR1 SNHLY and CDR2 FYNNEI. The CDR3 totals 13 residues. This CDR3 is CATAGLASDTQYF. The CDR3, as DNA: TGTGCCACAGCCGGACTAGCCTCAGATACGCAGTATTTT.

This clone was observed a few times. The rearrangement links TRBV5-4 to TRBJ1-1; D is possibly TRBD1 (6 bases). Trimming shortened V by 0 bases and J by 3 bases, and 6 bases separated the two germline ends. Per germline, CDR1 SGHNT and CDR2 YYREEE (reference sequence). This CDR3 region has 13 residues. For the CDR3, the DNA is TGTGCCAGCAGCTTGGACAGGGACACTGAAGCTTTCTTT. It is translated as CASSLDRDTEAFF.

The V gene is TRBV21-1, the J gene TRBJ2-7; the table's D call TRBD1 went unverified against the DNA. TRBV21-1 is a documented pseudogene. The CDR3 is 13 amino acids. The CDR3 nucleotides are TGTGCCACTCCGGACAGGCCCGCCTACGAGCAGTACTTC. Translated: CATPDRPAYEQYF.

The V and J genes are TRBV24-1 and TRBJ2-1, with D hard to call. Trimming removed 3 bases at V and 4 bases at J, with 6 bases between. The CDR3 loop spans 13 amino acids. Germline V gene lookup returns CDR1 KGHDR and CDR2 SFDVKD. The CDR3 DNA sequence: TGTGCCACCAGTGATACCTATTACAATGAGCAGTTCTTC. This codes for CATSDTYYNEQFF.

V usage is TRBV7-8 and J usage is TRBJ2-7; D call uncertain. Germline CDR1 SGHVS, CDR2 FQNEAQ. V was cut by 1 base and J by 2 bases, with 6 bases left in between. The CDR3 totals 13 residues. CDR3 sequence: CASSLVLAYEQYF. The CDR3, as DNA: TGTGCCAGCAGCTTAGTGTTAGCCTACGAGCAGTACTTC.

J is TRBJ2-5 and V is TRBV18; D is unresolved. This CDR3 is built from 13 residues. V lost 3 bases and J 1 base, leaving 6 bases between the germline ends. Germline assignment: CDR1 KGHSH and CDR2 LQKENI. The CDR3, as DNA: TGTGCCAGCTCACCTTCTTTCCAAGAGACCCAGTACTTC. This sequence encodes CASSPSFQETQYF.

The rearrangement links TRBV5-1 to TRBJ2-3; D perhaps matches TRBD1 (6 bases). Trimming took off 4 bases at V and 1 base at J, with 10 bases between the two ends. The germline V gene encodes CDR1 SGHRS and CDR2 YFSETQ. The CDR3 is made up of 14 amino acids. The CDR3 loop reads CASSRTARTDTQYF. DNA of the CDR3: TGCGCCAGCAGCCGGACAGCCCGCACAGATACGCAGTATTTT.

This clone is a singleton in its sample. V is TRBV24-1 and J is TRBJ1-2; perhaps TRBD1 as D (6 bases). V dropped 5 bases and J dropped 4 bases, with 16 bases sitting between them. The CDR3 has 15 residues. Germline CDR1 and CDR2: KGHDR and SFDVKD. The CDR3, as DNA: TGTGCCACCAGTGGGGGGCCGCGAGCCGGCTATGGCTACACCTTC. Protein: CATSGGPRAGYGYTF.

This chain connects TRBV28 to TRBJ2-7; TRBD1 is a possible D gene (5 bases). The CDR3 has 12 amino acids. V was shortened by 6 bases and J by 4 bases, with 10 bases between the two germline ends. Germline V gene data show CDR1 as MDHEN and CDR2 as SYDVKM. The CDR3 DNA follows: TGTGCCAGCAGCATTCAGGGTTACGAGCAGTACTTC. Protein sequence: CASSIQGYEQYF.

This chain joins TRBV27 and TRBJ1-1; no reliable D call. The CDR3 is made up of 16 amino acids. CDR1 and CDR2 from the germline V gene are MNHEY and SMNVEV (reference sequence). V was shortened by 6 bases and J by 6 bases, with 23 bases between the two germline ends. CDR3 amino acids: CASSPSDYGLEAEAFF. The CDR3 DNA reads TGTGCCAGCAGCCCAAGCGACTATGGGTTGGAGGCTGAAGCTTTCTTT.